These T cell receptor beta chains were read from a single sample in a study of T cell clonotyping in hematopoietic cell transplantation. Repertoires were generated with immunoSEQ multiplex PCR, while TCRdb's copy carries only in-frame clones and drops some. This table has approximately 30,000 clones, approximately 81% appearing once. The sequences come from peripheral blood mononuclear cells, collected before stem cell transplant. Receptors originate from a man aged 35 to 55 with acute myeloid leukemia. Some clones in this sample may be carry-over from other donors' samples. Both conserved end residues are part of each CDR3. A D gene is named only where the DNA matches it firmly. Size values are once, few and many counts, or a class for expanded clones, and some rows have none.

v_call: TRBV9
clone_size: -
j_call: TRBJ1-3
d_call: -
cdr3_nt: TGTGCCAGCAGCGTACCCGGTACTGGAAACACCATATATTTT
cdr3_aa: CASSVPGTGNTIYF

v_call: TRBV4-2
clone_size: -
j_call: TRBJ1-6
d_call: -
cdr3_nt: TGTGCCAGCAGCCATCCGAGGGGGGGAGGAAATAATTCACCCCTCCACTTT
cdr3_aa: CASSHPRGGGNNSPLHF

v_call: TRBV6-5
clone_size: -
j_call: TRBJ2-2
d_call: -
cdr3_nt: TGTGCCAGCGTCGGCCGTTCGAACACCGGGGAGCTGTTTTTT
cdr3_aa: CASVGRSNTGELFF

v_call: TRBV29-1
clone_size: -
j_call: TRBJ2-1
d_call: TRBD2
cdr3_nt: TGCAGCGTTGCTTGGACTAGCGGATGGAGTGAGCAGTTCTTC
cdr3_aa: CSVAWTSGWSEQFF

v_call: TRBV25-1
clone_size: -
j_call: TRBJ2-1
d_call: -
cdr3_nt: TGTGCCAGCAGTGAAAGCCGGGGGTACAATGAGCAGTTCTTC
cdr3_aa: CASSESRGYNEQFF

v_call: TRBV4-3
clone_size: -
j_call: TRBJ1-2
d_call: TRBD1
cdr3_nt: TGCGCCAGCAGCCAAGATTTTGGACAGGGCATGGGGGGCTACACCTTC
cdr3_aa: CASSQDFGQGMGGYTF

v_call: TRBV4-2
clone_size: few
j_call: TRBJ1-4
d_call: -
cdr3_nt: TGTGCCAGCAGCCAAGCTAATCGGTGGGTTAATGAAAAACTGTTTTTT
cdr3_aa: CASSQANRWVNEKLFF

v_call: TRBV29-1
clone_size: -
j_call: TRBJ2-7
d_call: -
cdr3_nt: TGCAGCGTTGAAGGCGGCCAGGATGCCTACGAGCAGTACTTC
cdr3_aa: CSVEGGQDAYEQYF

v_call: TRBV28
clone_size: few
j_call: TRBJ2-1
d_call: -
cdr3_nt: TGTGCCAGCAGTCTTTCCGGGATCAATGAGCAGTTCTTC
cdr3_aa: CASSLSGINEQFF

v_call: TRBV7-2
clone_size: -
j_call: TRBJ1-1
d_call: TRBD1
cdr3_nt: TGTGCCAGCAGCTCAGGGGGCGTTGGCACTGAAGCTTTCTTT
cdr3_aa: CASSSGGVGTEAFF

v_call: TRBV5-1
clone_size: -
j_call: TRBJ2-5
d_call: TRBD2
cdr3_nt: TGCGCCAGCAGCAGCGGGGCGAAAGTGCCGGAAGAGACCCAGTACTTC
cdr3_aa: CASSSGAKVPEETQYF

v_call: TRBV7-2
clone_size: -
j_call: TRBJ2-1
d_call: TRBD2
cdr3_nt: TGTGCCAGCAGCCCCCGGACTAGTTCCTACAATGAGCAGTTCTTC
cdr3_aa: CASSPRTSSYNEQFF

v_call: TRBV7-2
clone_size: -
j_call: TRBJ2-3
d_call: TRBD2
cdr3_nt: TGTGCCAGCAGCGGGGGAGGGACTAGCGGGAAATTCACAGATACGCAGTATTTT
cdr3_aa: CASSGGGTSGKFTDTQYF

v_call: TRBV5-4
clone_size: -
j_call: TRBJ1-1
d_call: -
cdr3_nt: TGTGCCAGCATGGGGTTCAACACTGAAGCTTTCTTT
cdr3_aa: CASMGFNTEAFF

v_call: TRBV7-8
clone_size: -
j_call: TRBJ1-2
d_call: -
cdr3_nt: TGTGCCAGCAGCTCACAAGGTGCCCCAGATGGCTACACCTTC
cdr3_aa: CASSSQGAPDGYTF

v_call: TRBV5-4
clone_size: -
j_call: TRBJ2-7
d_call: TRBD1
cdr3_nt: TGTGCCAGCAGCTCGTTCCGGGACAGGGACGATGAGCAGTACTTC
cdr3_aa: CASSSFRDRDDEQYF

v_call: TRBV29-1
clone_size: once
j_call: TRBJ1-4
d_call: TRBD1
cdr3_nt: TGCAGCGTCCAACAGGGGGCTAATGAAAAACTGTTTTTT
cdr3_aa: CSVQQGANEKLFF

v_call: TRBV21-1
clone_size: -
j_call: TRBJ1-5
d_call: -
cdr3_nt: TGTGCCAGCAGCGGGCAGGGGCGAAGCAATCAGCCCCAGCATTTT
cdr3_aa: CASSGQGRSNQPQHF

v_call: TRBV6-4
clone_size: -
j_call: TRBJ2-2
d_call: -
cdr3_nt: TGTGCCAGCAGCGCGGCACGGAGGAGCACCGGGGAGCTGTTTTTT
cdr3_aa: CASSAARRSTGELFF

v_call: TRBV7-9
clone_size: -
j_call: TRBJ2-7
d_call: -
cdr3_nt: TGTGCCAGCAGCTTATTGCCCCAGGTCTCCTACGAGCAGTACTTC
cdr3_aa: CASSLLPQVSYEQYF

v_call: TRBV11-3
clone_size: -
j_call: TRBJ1-1
d_call: -
cdr3_nt: TGTGCCAGCAGCTCCTCTTTTGGGGGAAACACTGAAGCTTTCTTT
cdr3_aa: CASSSSFGGNTEAFF

v_call: TRBV4-2
clone_size: -
j_call: TRBJ2-3
d_call: -
cdr3_nt: TGTGCCAGCAGCGCTCTTGCTGGAACAGATACGCAGTATTTT
cdr3_aa: CASSALAGTDTQYF

v_call: TRBV19
clone_size: -
j_call: TRBJ2-7
d_call: TRBD1
cdr3_nt: TGTGCCAGTACAGGGCGGACAGGCGAGCAGTACTTC
cdr3_aa: CASTGRTGEQYF

v_call: TRBV7-6
clone_size: -
j_call: TRBJ2-1
d_call: -
cdr3_nt: TGTGCCAGCAGCTCCGTCGGACAGCTGTACAATGAGCAGTTCTTC
cdr3_aa: CASSSVGQLYNEQFF

v_call: TRBV4-1
clone_size: -
j_call: TRBJ2-7
d_call: -
cdr3_nt: TGCGCCAGCAGCCAAGACAGTTACTACGAGCAGTACTTC
cdr3_aa: CASSQDSYYEQYF

v_call: TRBV5-4
clone_size: -
j_call: TRBJ2-2
d_call: TRBD1
cdr3_nt: TGTGCCAGCAGCTTGGTAGGCAGGGGGCCCAACACCGGGGAGCTGTTTTTT
cdr3_aa: CASSLVGRGPNTGELFF

v_call: TRBV28
clone_size: -
j_call: TRBJ2-1
d_call: TRBD2
cdr3_nt: TGTGCCAGCCCCCTAGGGACTAGCGGGAGGGGGATCCGAGAGCAGTTCTTC
cdr3_aa: CASPLGTSGRGIREQFF

v_call: TRBV27
clone_size: once
j_call: TRBJ2-1
d_call: -
cdr3_nt: TGTGCCAGCAGTCTCGACGGCAGCTCCTACAATGAGCAGTTCTTC
cdr3_aa: CASSLDGSSYNEQFF

v_call: TRBV7-2
clone_size: -
j_call: TRBJ2-3
d_call: -
cdr3_nt: TGTGCCAGCAGCCCCCTCAGCGGGTCAGATACGCAGTATTTT
cdr3_aa: CASSPLSGSDTQYF

v_call: TRBV30
clone_size: -
j_call: TRBJ2-5
d_call: -
cdr3_nt: TGTGCCTGGACTAGTTCGGAGACCCAGTACTTC
cdr3_aa: CAWTSSETQYF

v_call: TRBV4-3
clone_size: once
j_call: TRBJ2-7
d_call: -
cdr3_nt: TGCGCCAGCAGCTCACAAGAAGGGATCTACGAGCAGTACTTC
cdr3_aa: CASSSQEGIYEQYF

v_call: TRBV5-1
clone_size: once
j_call: TRBJ2-7
d_call: -
cdr3_nt: TGCGCCAGCAGCTTGGTAGTCTCAGGGGACGAGCAGTACTTC
cdr3_aa: CASSLVVSGDEQYF

v_call: TRBV11-2
clone_size: -
j_call: TRBJ2-2
d_call: TRBD1
cdr3_nt: TGTGCCAGCAGCTTAAACCCGACCCCGGGACAGATGAACACCGGGGAGCTGTTTTTT
cdr3_aa: CASSLNPTPGQMNTGELFF

v_call: TRBV28
clone_size: -
j_call: TRBJ1-2
d_call: TRBD1
cdr3_nt: TGTGCCAGCAGTCCAACCGGGACAGGGACTTCTTTAGGCTATGGCTACACCTTC
cdr3_aa: CASSPTGTGTSLGYGYTF

v_call: TRBV7-2
clone_size: -
j_call: TRBJ2-7
d_call: -
cdr3_nt: TGTGCCAGCAGCTTACAGGGGGGGTTGGGGCAGTACTTC
cdr3_aa: CASSLQGGLGQYF

v_call: TRBV5-1
clone_size: -
j_call: TRBJ1-1
d_call: -
cdr3_nt: TGCGCCAGCAGGATTGGGGACACTGAAGCTTTCTTT
cdr3_aa: CASRIGDTEAFF

v_call: TRBV6-5
clone_size: -
j_call: TRBJ1-1
d_call: TRBD1
cdr3_nt: TGTGCCAGCAGTCCTACAGGGGGCGCCCACACTGAAGCTTTCTTT
cdr3_aa: CASSPTGGAHTEAFF

v_call: TRBV25-1
clone_size: -
j_call: TRBJ2-7
d_call: -
cdr3_nt: TGTGCCAGCAGTGTTCTTTCCCAGAGCCACGAGCAGTACTTC
cdr3_aa: CASSVLSQSHEQYF

v_call: TRBV5-1
clone_size: -
j_call: TRBJ2-1
d_call: TRBD2
cdr3_nt: TGCGCCAGCAGGGGACTAGCGGGCAGCAATGAGCAGTTCTTC
cdr3_aa: CASRGLAGSNEQFF

v_call: TRBV6-5
clone_size: few
j_call: TRBJ2-1
d_call: TRBD2
cdr3_nt: TGTGCCAGCACCTCCCGACTAGCCTACGTCAATGAGCAGTTCTTC
cdr3_aa: CASTSRLAYVNEQFF

v_call: TRBV5-8
clone_size: -
j_call: TRBJ2-1
d_call: TRBD2
cdr3_nt: TGTGCCAGCAGCTTGGAGGCTAGCGGGAGCTTTGAGCAGTTCTTC
cdr3_aa: CASSLEASGSFEQFF

v_call: TRBV30
clone_size: -
j_call: TRBJ1-2
d_call: -
cdr3_nt: TGTGCCTGGAGTAACTGGGGGGCTAGGGGCGATGGCTACACCTTC
cdr3_aa: CAWSNWGARGDGYTF

v_call: TRBV19
clone_size: -
j_call: TRBJ1-1
d_call: -
cdr3_nt: TGTGCCACCTCCGCTAGAAACACTGAAGCTTTCTTT
cdr3_aa: CATSARNTEAFF

v_call: TRBV4-3
clone_size: -
j_call: TRBJ2-7
d_call: -
cdr3_nt: TGCGCCAGCAGCCCTACAGCTCTCCATACCTACGAGCAGTACTTC
cdr3_aa: CASSPTALHTYEQYF

v_call: TRBV7-8
clone_size: -
j_call: TRBJ1-2
d_call: TRBD1
cdr3_nt: TGTGCCAGCAGCACGGACAGGGGCGACTATGGCTACACCTTC
cdr3_aa: CASSTDRGDYGYTF

v_call: TRBV28
clone_size: few
j_call: TRBJ2-7
d_call: TRBD1
cdr3_nt: TGTGCCAGCAGTATCGGACAGGGGTACGAGCAGTACTTC
cdr3_aa: CASSIGQGYEQYF

v_call: TRBV11-2
clone_size: -
j_call: TRBJ2-1
d_call: -
cdr3_nt: TGTGCCAGCAGCTTAGGAACCGGTATGATAATTGTTGAGCAGTTCTTC
cdr3_aa: CASSLGTGMIIVEQFF

v_call: TRBV5-1
clone_size: -
j_call: TRBJ1-1
d_call: -
cdr3_nt: TGCGCCAGCAGCTTGGGGGCTACGGGGACCACTGAAGCTTTCTTT
cdr3_aa: CASSLGATGTTEAFF

v_call: TRBV5-8
clone_size: few
j_call: TRBJ2-3
d_call: TRBD2
cdr3_nt: TGTGCCAGCAGCCCAGGGACTAGCGGGGGGGGCACAGATACGCAGTATTTT
cdr3_aa: CASSPGTSGGGTDTQYF

v_call: TRBV7-2
clone_size: once
j_call: TRBJ2-5
d_call: TRBD1
cdr3_nt: TGTGCCAGCTCAACGGACAGGCGGGAGACCCAGTACTTC
cdr3_aa: CASSTDRRETQYF

v_call: TRBV2
clone_size: few
j_call: TRBJ2-7
d_call: TRBD2
cdr3_nt: TGTGCCAGCAGGCCCCGGACTAGCATATACGAGCAGTACTTC
cdr3_aa: CASRPRTSIYEQYF

v_call: TRBV4-1
clone_size: -
j_call: TRBJ2-1
d_call: TRBD1
cdr3_nt: TGCGCCAGCAGCCAACCCGGTGGGACAGGGGTCAATGAGCAGTTCTTC
cdr3_aa: CASSQPGGTGVNEQFF

v_call: TRBV18
clone_size: few
j_call: TRBJ1-6
d_call: -
cdr3_nt: TGTGCCAGCTCACCACTGAGCGGGTCGGATAATTCACCCCTCCACTTT
cdr3_aa: CASSPLSGSDNSPLHF

v_call: TRBV28
clone_size: few
j_call: TRBJ2-3
d_call: -
cdr3_nt: TGTGCCAGCAGGGAGGAGGCCAGGACCTTTAAGGGCACAGATACGCAGTATTTT
cdr3_aa: CASREEARTFKGTDTQYF

v_call: TRBV28
clone_size: -
j_call: TRBJ2-3
d_call: -
cdr3_nt: TGTGCCAGCAGTTTATCGTTGGTAGATACGCAGTATTTT
cdr3_aa: CASSLSLVDTQYF

v_call: TRBV6-5
clone_size: -
j_call: TRBJ1-5
d_call: -
cdr3_nt: TGTGCCAGCAGTTACTCCGACAAGGGCAATCAGCCCCAGCATTTT
cdr3_aa: CASSYSDKGNQPQHF

v_call: TRBV25-1
clone_size: few
j_call: TRBJ1-2
d_call: TRBD1
cdr3_nt: TGTGCCAGCAGTGGGAGGGACAGTTCGGACTATGGCTACACCTTC
cdr3_aa: CASSGRDSSDYGYTF

v_call: TRBV30
clone_size: -
j_call: TRBJ1-5
d_call: -
cdr3_nt: TGTGCCTGGAGTGTACGGACGGGACAGCCCCAGCATTTT
cdr3_aa: CAWSVRTGQPQHF

v_call: TRBV6-5
clone_size: -
j_call: TRBJ1-5
d_call: -
cdr3_nt: TGTGCCAGCAGACTCTTCCGGGATTCCAATCAGCCCCAGCATTTT
cdr3_aa: CASRLFRDSNQPQHF